This is a list of T cell receptor beta chains from one sample in a study of human CD4 T cells and Enterobacteriaceae. Assay: immunoSEQ multiplex PCR; the TCRdb copy retains only in-frame clones and omits some. The sample contains around 26,000 clones, approximately 81% of which appear only once. The specimen sequenced was memory CD4+ T cells from blood. The origin of the receptors is a human donor in good health. The CDR3 runs from the conserved cysteine through the conserved F or W.

CDR3	V	J
CASSSPDTQYF	TRBV5-1	TRBJ2-3
CAHGGNYGYTF	TRBV20-1	TRBJ1-2
CASSGRDRGENTIYF	TRBV6-6	TRBJ1-3
CASSQRQFGEKLFF	TRBV18	TRBJ1-4
CAWSGGGRNTYEQYF	TRBV30	TRBJ2-7
CASSLDRSYEQYF	TRBV5-6	TRBJ2-7
CASSFGQGENTIYF	TRBV5-1	TRBJ1-3
CSVDGQVSGYGYTF	TRBV29-1	TRBJ1-2
CASSSTGRTEAFF	TRBV7-3	TRBJ1-1
CASRQGPSEQYF	TRBV25-1	TRBJ2-7
CASSYSYRTSSYEQYF	TRBV6-5	TRBJ2-7
CAWSQQDFNQPQHF	TRBV30	TRBJ1-5
CASTMTATNEKLFF	TRBV6-5	TRBJ1-4
CASSLTGQGAGDTQYF	TRBV28	TRBJ2-3
CASSYRDRDREQYF	TRBV6-6	TRBJ2-7
CASSFDRANYGYTF	TRBV7-8	TRBJ1-2
CASSSVFRGNTEAFF	TRBV5-1	TRBJ1-1
CASSPGQGNLYF	TRBV5-4	TRBJ2-7
CASSFGWTGGYEQYF	TRBV5-1	TRBJ2-7
CASSPRDRPSGNTIYF	TRBV7-8	TRBJ1-3
CASSLGAGGGQSNQPQHF	TRBV28	TRBJ1-5
CASSPDRGSEKLFF	TRBV7-2	TRBJ1-4
CASSIESGTRNYGYTF	TRBV19	TRBJ1-2
CASSQVIRQSGGETQYF	TRBV4-1	TRBJ2-5
CASRLAGSNTGELFF	TRBV11-2	TRBJ2-2
CASNYEGVHGYTF	TRBV2	TRBJ1-2
CASSTPILGRGSSYNEQFF	TRBV28	TRBJ2-1
CASSLLDGTEAFF	TRBV5-6	TRBJ1-1
CASTGSGRNQPQHF	TRBV23-1	TRBJ1-5
CASSLDAGTDTQYF	TRBV18	TRBJ2-3
CASSLRTPHGEQFF	TRBV28	TRBJ2-1
CASRPRVQNTEAFF	TRBV19	TRBJ1-1
CASSISRGNYGYTF	TRBV19	TRBJ1-2
CASSPRTGRDTEAFF	TRBV5-1	TRBJ1-1
CASSYQAGPDQPQHF	TRBV6-5	TRBJ1-5
CASKTGSGSGNTIYF	TRBV7-9	TRBJ1-3
CASSLLGFGQSSYEQYF	TRBV11-2	TRBJ2-7
CASSPSGARGYGYTF	TRBV21-1	TRBJ1-2
CAWSKEGTDTQYF	TRBV30	TRBJ2-3
CASSLQGRQETQYF	TRBV5-4	TRBJ2-5
CASSQTPGTGDVYEQYF	TRBV4-1	TRBJ2-7
CASSATGAQNYGYTF	TRBV7-9	TRBJ1-2
CACSRGKGADTQYF	TRBV30	TRBJ2-3
CASSVDPPGTQYF	TRBV9	TRBJ2-5
CASSPRGGQDYGYTF	TRBV5-6	TRBJ1-2
CASSESRSYTGELFF	TRBV2	TRBJ2-2